This T cell receptor beta chain was captured in a study of cytomegalovirus exposure and HLA in healthy donors. The PCR contained 60 Vbeta and 13 Jbeta primers. Profiled with immunoSEQ multiplex PCR; TCRdb holds only in-frame clones, not every one. The sample has about 94,000 clones; approximately 80% are singletons. The clonotype comes from a human donor in good health. The sequenced sample was PBMCs.

CDR3 residues: CASSALGGQPQHF. In nucleotides, the CDR3 is TGTGCCAGCAGCGCCCTCGGGGGGCAGCCCCAGCATTTT. V gene TRBV9 combines with J gene TRBJ1-5; a possible D gene is TRBD1 (5 bases). The germline V gene encodes CDR1 SGDLS and CDR2 YYNGEE. V gave up 3 bases and J gave up 7 bases, with 11 bases separating them. The CDR3 totals 13 residues.